This T cell receptor (beta chain) originates from a study of control samples from healthy donors and cancer patients (dated by TCRdb to between 2020 and 2021). A note on this clone: This receptor's antigen is unknown. No clone much larger than this one lies a single base away; base qualities are absent.

Library prep was done by the immunoSEQ multiplex PCR assay. In TCRdb, the immuneACCESS table is reduced to in-frame sequences with V and J assigned. These tables do not hold every clone; where another copy was compared, an unresolved V gene accounts for under half, and the others remain unexplained. The sample contains approximately 46,000 clones, 90% to 95% of them found a single time. The ten largest clonotypes hold 0.8% of the sample. In the germline V gene (reference sequence), CDR1 corresponds to SGHKS and CDR2 to YYEKEE. The CDR3 starts with the cysteine, ends with the phenylalanine, and has 16 residues. Only the CDR3 portion is preserved as DNA: 48 bases, with reading frame beginning at the first base. Trimmed from V: 2 bases; trimmed from J: 3 bases; junction bases lacking a gene match: 8.

The rearrangement combines TRBV5-5 with TRBJ2-7, and 10 junction bases match TRBD1. This clonotype originated in a man between 25 and 39 years old with colorectal cancer. The specimen was PBMCs. The nucleotide sequence is given as TGTGCCAGCAGCTTAGGTTTCAGGGACAGGGGCTACGAGCAGTACTTC. Its translation reads: CASSLGFRDRGYEQYF.